A single sample is the source of the 3 T cell receptor beta chains below, sequenced in a study of radiotherapy plus CTLA-4 blockade in lung cancer. Clones were sequenced by immunoSEQ multiplex PCR, and TCRdb holds only the in-frame ones, with some missing. Of more than 90,000 clones listed, almost 90% are singletons. The sequencing used peripheral blood, collected from a patient treated with radiotherapy plus ipilimumab. These receptor sequences come from a human donor with non-small cell lung cancer that progressed on radiotherapy plus ipilimumab.

The chain carries TRBV29-1 and TRBJ1-2; tentatively, D is TRBD1 (6 bases). CDR3 length: 13 amino acids. Per germline, CDR1 SQVTM and CDR2 ANQGSEA. Trimming took off 5 bases at V and 7 bases at J, with 17 bases between the two ends. The CDR3 reads CSVRRQGQGGYTF. The CDR3 DNA reads TGCAGCGTTCGGAGGCAGGGGCAGGGTGGCTACACCTTC.

The chain has TRBV7-9 and TRBJ2-7, with no clear D. The CDR3 extends over 14 amino acids. Trimming removed 1 base from V and 0 bases from J, with 7 bases in between. Germline lookup yields CDR1 SEHNR and CDR2 FQNEAQ (reference sequence). CDR3 sequence reads: CASSLGSVSYEQYF. DNA for the CDR3: TGTGCCAGCAGCTTAGGTTCAGTCTCCTACGAGCAGTACTTC.

This clone was picked up a small number of times. V is TRBV18 and J is TRBJ1-4; D gene ambiguous. Trimming shortened V by 5 bases and J by 4 bases, and 8 bases separated the two germline ends. This CDR3 region has 13 residues. Germline lookup yields CDR1 KGHSH and CDR2 LQKENI. Here the CDR3 DNA reads TGTGCCAGCTCATTGGTGGATAATGAAAAACTGTTTTTT. Its protein is CASSLVDNEKLFF.